Here is one T cell receptor (beta chain) with its context. Its antigen is not identified. The data stem from a study of cytomegalovirus exposure and HLA in healthy donors. Whole-study findings and limits: Only CMV serostatus was available as immune exposure information. The study put 150 to 200 TCR beta chains on its list as cytomegalovirus-associated. In a later analysis, TCR beta V- and J-gene trimming showed a link to a missense DCLRE1C variant. When the data were analyzed later, several of the most significant clusters appeared to be linked to common viral pathogens.

Trimming took 6 bases from V and 2 from J, leaving 19 bases between them. The germline V gene has CDR1 LNHNV and CDR2 YYDKDF (reference sequence). The CDR3 has 17 residues. The PCR employed 60 Vbeta primers together with 13 Jbeta primers. This table comes from immunoSEQ multiplex PCR, and its TCRdb copy is limited to in-frame clones, with some not included. The sample lists more than 150,000 clones; around 77% were seen once. The source of this sequence is a young woman in good health and CMV-seronegative. Input material: PBMCs. The chain has TRBV15 and TRBJ2-2, with D maybe TRBD2 (6 bases). The CDR3 DNA is TGTGCCACCAGGTGGATTGGCGGGGCATTTAACACCGGGGAGCTGTTTTTT. The encoded protein is CATRWIGGAFNTGELFF.